This TCR beta chain was captured by sequencing in a study of T cells in Graves' hyperthyroidism and ophthalmopathy. The study's findings and limits: Most thyroid clonotypes expanded above 0.001 appeared in blood too.

This clonotype was seen repeatedly, ten times or more. Antigen unknown. This CDR3 contains 13 residues. The germline gives CDR1 SGHNT, CDR2 YENEEA. V gave up 1 base and J gave up 7 bases, with 8 bases separating them. Graves' hyperthyroidism is called stable when ophthalmopathy does not progress within 18 months. A roughly 9.1 ml volume of fresh peripheral blood provided the PBMCs. The investigators amplified TCR beta CDR3 regions from RNA transcripts. HTBI primers were employed in a first-round RT-PCR of the TCR CDR3. MiXCR, applied by TCRdb to the multiplex PCR reads, yields one record per CDR3 protein. The repertoire holds some 760,000 distinct CDR3 sequences, with 12% to 15% as singletons.

The source is a woman aged 18 to 35 with Graves' hyperthyroidism. Sequenced input: blood. The chain is built from TRBV11-3 and TRBJ2-1; D call uncertain. CDR3 coding DNA: TGTGCCAGCAGCTTAGCCAAAGGGAATGAGCAGTTCTTC. This gives the protein CASSLAKGNEQFF.